One sample yielded the 13 T cell receptor beta chains listed below, sequenced in a study of blood T cell repertoires in COVID-19. Clones were sequenced by immunoSEQ multiplex PCR, and TCRdb holds only the in-frame ones, with some missing. This repertoire shows about 74,000 clones, about 80% found once; its top ten account for 15%. The specimen was peripheral blood. Receptors were obtained from a human donor in a cohort sampled during active COVID-19.

This chain uses TRBV5-6 with TRBJ1-1; D unresolved. This CDR3 has 17 residues. Trimming took 1 base from V and 4 from J, leaving 20 bases between them. Germline values: CDR1 SGHDT, CDR2 YYEEEE. CDR3 nucleotides: TGTGCCAGCAGCTTGAGTGTGGCAGAGACTTTGATCACTGAAGCTTTCTTT. It specifies CASSLSVAETLITEAFF.

V and J are TRBV25-1 and TRBJ2-5, with D perhaps TRBD2 (7 bases). CDR1 is MGHDK and CDR2 is SYGVNS in the germline V gene. Trimming pared 3 bases from V and 2 bases from J, leaving 13 bases between. CDR3 length: 15 amino acids. The CDR3 nucleotides are TGTGCCAGCAGTGACTTAGGGGGAGGGCAAGAGACCCAGTACTTC. Translated, it gives CASSDLGGGQETQYF.

As concerns this clone: The DNA is omitted, as the CDR3 cannot be located on it reliably, and the CDR3 follows TCRdb's listing. The chain carries TRBV21-1 and TRBJ2-7; TRBD1, as called in the table, went unchecked against the DNA. TRBV21-1 is designated a pseudogene. The CDR3 spans 16 residues, counting both ends. Here the CDR3 reads CASSFAAGTTSYEQYF.

V and J are TRBV7-2 and TRBJ1-2; TRBD1 matches at 7 bases. This CDR3 is built from 15 residues. Germline assignment: CDR1 SGHTA and CDR2 FQGNSA. The V and J ends lost 4 bases and 5 bases, in that order; junction bases with no gene match: 10. CDR3 sequence: CASSYPGQVGYGYTF. The CDR3 region has the DNA TGTGCCAGCAGCTACCCTGGACAGGTCGGATATGGCTACACCTTC.

The chain has TRBV27 and TRBJ2-1, with 9 bases lining up with TRBD2. Unmatched junction bases numbered 10, after V lost 7 bases and J lost 9 bases. CDR1 is MNHEY and CDR2 is SMNVEV in the germline V gene (reference sequence). There are 14 residues in the CDR3. Here the CDR3 reads CASKAGGPWVEQFF. In DNA form, the CDR3 reads TGTGCCAGCAAAGCGGGAGGACCCTGGGTTGAGCAGTTCTTC.

The chain carries TRBV5-1 and TRBJ2-3, with D possibly being TRBD1 (5 bases). Trimming shortened V by 1 base and J by 3 bases, and 9 bases separated the two germline ends. The CDR3 has 14 residues. From germline, CDR1 is SGHRS and CDR2 YFSETQ. CDR3 residues: CASSLQGRTDTQYF. CDR3 in DNA: TGCGCCAGCAGCTTGCAGGGAAGAACAGATACGCAGTATTTT.

V is TRBV19 and J is TRBJ1-4; TRBD1 might be the D (5 bases). Trimming took 3 bases from V and 6 from J, leaving 14 bases between them. The CDR3 spans 15 residues. CDR1 is LNHDA, CDR2 SQIVND, per germline (reference sequence). The CDR3 nucleotides read TGTGCCAGTAGTATCACACCAACGGGGGATGAAAAACTGTTTTTT. This gives the protein CASSITPTGDEKLFF.

The chain links TRBV29-1 to TRBJ2-7; D might be TRBD1 (6 bases). V was clipped by 4 bases and J by 3 bases, with 10 bases between them. The CDR3 is made up of 12 amino acids. Looked up from germline, CDR1 is SQVTM and CDR2 is ANQGSEA. In DNA form, the CDR3 reads TGCAGCGTTGGGACAGAGTACTACGAGCAGTACTTC. The encoded protein is CSVGTEYYEQYF.

The chain is built from TRBV19 and TRBJ2-2; possible D gene TRBD1, 6 bases. Trimming cost V 4 bases and J 1 base, with 10 bases left between them. CDR1 is LNHDA and CDR2 is SQIVND in the germline V gene (reference sequence). The CDR3 totals 15 residues. The CDR3 DNA follows: TGTGCCAGTAGTAGCCGACAGGAGAACACCGGGGAGCTGTTTTTT. Its protein product is CASSSRQENTGELFF.

V and J are TRBV5-4 and TRBJ2-7; maybe TRBD2 (6 bases). Trimming took off 0 bases at V and 2 bases at J, with 12 bases between the two ends. This CDR3 is built from 15 residues. Germline loops: CDR1 SGHNT, CDR2 YYREEE (reference sequence). The CDR3 DNA sequence: TGTGCCAGCAGCTTGGTTGCTAGCGAGACCTACGAGCAGTACTTC. Protein sequence: CASSLVASETYEQYF. The full variable domain, rest sourced from reference TRBV5-4 and TRBJ2-7, is ETGVTQSPTHLIKTRGQQVTLRCSSQSGHNTVSWYQQALGQGPQFIFQYYREEENGRGNFPPRFSGLQFPNYSSELNVNALELDDSALYLCASSLVASETYEQYFGPGTRLTVT.

This clone showed up just once. The chain uses TRBV15 and TRBJ1-2; D remains unclear. The CDR3 is 13 amino acids. Trimming took off 0 bases at V and 2 bases at J, with 4 bases between the two ends. The germline CDR1 and CDR2 sequences are LNHNV and YYDKDF (reference sequence). The CDR3 loop reads CATSRDPNYGYTF. DNA for the CDR3: TGTGCCACCAGCAGAGATCCAAACTATGGCTACACCTTC.

V gene TRBV3-1 (or the pseudogene TRBV3-2) combines with J gene TRBJ2-1; D gene ambiguous. The germline V and J ends were trimmed by 2 bases and 4 bases, with 6 bases remaining between them. Germline lookup yields CDR1 LGHDT and CDR2 YNNKEL (reference sequence). The CDR3 sequence is 13 residues long. CDR3 DNA: TGTGCCAGCAGCCAACAAGCTTACAATGAGCAGTTCTTC. Its protein is CASSQQAYNEQFF.

V and J are TRBV3-1 (or the pseudogene TRBV3-2) and TRBJ1-2; TRBD1 might be the D (6 bases). V was pared by 4 bases and J by 3 bases, with 18 bases between. The CDR3 length is 16 residues. CDR1 and CDR2 from the germline V gene are LGHDT and YNNKEL (reference sequence). CDR3 sequence: CASSLPGGGDDYGYTF. The CDR3 bases are TGTGCCAGCAGCCTCCCGGGGGGGGGCGATGACTATGGCTACACCTTC.